These 9 T cell receptor beta chains share one sample of origin, sequenced in a study of cytomegalovirus exposure and HLA in healthy donors. Primers included in the PCR were 60 Vbeta and 13 Jbeta primers. The table came from immunoSEQ multiplex PCR; TCRdb's copy has only in-frame clones and leaves some out. Of under 150,000 clones listed, more than 70% are singletons. Sequencing was carried out using PBMCs. These receptors all come from a human donor in good health.

The chain joins TRBV6-5 to TRBJ2-5; no clear D gene. Germline CDR1 reads MNHEY; CDR2 reads SVGAGI. This CDR3 has 16 residues. Trimming cost V 4 bases and J 2 bases, with 17 bases left between them. For the CDR3, the DNA is TGTGCCAGCAGTTTATACGGTGCCTCGTCGCAAGAGACCCAGTACTTC. This encodes CASSLYGASSQETQYF.

This chain joins TRBV18 and TRBJ1-6; D might be TRBD1 (5 bases). Between the trimmed V and J ends, which lost 5 bases and 10 bases, there was a span of 15 bases. The germline V gene encodes CDR1 KGHSH and CDR2 LQKENI. The CDR3 extends over 14 amino acids. This chain's CDR3 is CASSSIGGESPLHF. CDR3 bases: TGTGCCAGCTCATCCATTGGGGGGGAGTCACCCCTCCACTTT.

J is TRBJ2-5 and V is TRBV18, with D possibly TRBD2 on 6 matching bases. Judging by the DNA end, TRBJ2-7 fits better; the J call may be wrong. Germline V gene data show CDR1 as KGHSH and CDR2 as LQKENI. The CDR3 sequence is 14 residues long. The CDR3 reads CASSPEGQPYEQYF. In DNA form, the CDR3 reads TGTGCCAGCTCACCGGAGGGGCAGCCCTACGAGCAGTACTTC.

The chain combines TRBV6-5 with TRBJ2-1; TRBD1 matches 10 bases. The J segment lost 7 bases and the V segment lost 2 bases, leaving 8 bases of the junction unmatched. The germline gives CDR1 MNHEY, CDR2 SVGAGI. This CDR3 has 16 amino acids. The CDR3 nucleotides are TGTGCCAGCAGTTACGGAGGGACAGGGGATGGTAATGAGCAGTTCTTC. Protein sequence: CASSYGGTGDGNEQFF.

The chain couples TRBV7-3 to TRBJ2-7; D remains ambiguous. This CDR3 has 11 amino acids. The germline gives CDR1 SGHTA, CDR2 FQGTGA. Trimming stripped 2 bases from V and 3 bases from J, with 2 bases between. CDR3 coding DNA: TGTGCCAGCAGCTTACGCTACGAGCAGTACTTC. Translating it yields CASSLRYEQYF.

This clone was observed a single time. The chain has TRBV13 and TRBJ2-6; the D is unclear. V was pared by 0 bases and J by 4 bases, with 7 bases between. The germline CDR1 and CDR2 sequences are PRHDT and FYEKMQ (reference sequence). The length of the CDR3 is 15 residues. The CDR3 bases are TGTGCCAGCAGCTTAGGCACTCCGGGGGCCAACGTCCTGACTTTC. Its translation is CASSLGTPGANVLTF. Supplemented by reference TRBV13 and TRBJ2-6, the full variable domain reads AAGVIQSPRHLIKEKRETATLKCYPIPRHDTVYWYQQGPGQDPQFLISFYEKMQSDKGSIPDRFSAQQFSDYHSELNMSSLELGDSALYFCASSLGTPGANVLTFGAGSRLTVL.

There are a few counts of this clone. V is TRBV7-9 and J is TRBJ1-4; D gene uncertain. The CDR3 consists of 14 residues. The germline V gene has CDR1 SEHNR and CDR2 FQNEAQ (reference sequence). V was shortened by 1 base and J by 6 bases, with 9 bases between the two germline ends. The CDR3 DNA reads as TGTGCCAGCAGCTTAGGGGCACTGGATGAAAAACTGTTTTTT. Residues: CASSLGALDEKLFF.

The chain couples TRBV10-2 to TRBJ1-1, with D perhaps matching TRBD1 (5 bases). Germline V gene sequence: CDR1 WSHSY, CDR2 SAAADI. CDR3 size: 16 residues. The germline V and J ends were trimmed by 0 bases and 5 bases, with 16 bases remaining between them. The CDR3 spells CASSESILGGRTEAFF. The CDR3 bases are TGCGCCAGCAGTGAGTCGATTTTGGGGGGACGGACTGAAGCTTTCTTT.

The V and J genes are TRBV5-6 and TRBJ2-5, with 10 bases lining up with TRBD2. Germline CDR1 reads SGHDT; CDR2 reads YYEEEE. V lost 3 bases to trimming and J lost 4 bases; unmatched junction nucleotides: 6. The CDR3 is 15 amino acids. The CDR3 loop reads CASSSGLAGVETQYF. The CDR3 DNA follows: TGTGCCAGCAGCTCCGGGCTAGCGGGGGTAGAGACCCAGTACTTC.